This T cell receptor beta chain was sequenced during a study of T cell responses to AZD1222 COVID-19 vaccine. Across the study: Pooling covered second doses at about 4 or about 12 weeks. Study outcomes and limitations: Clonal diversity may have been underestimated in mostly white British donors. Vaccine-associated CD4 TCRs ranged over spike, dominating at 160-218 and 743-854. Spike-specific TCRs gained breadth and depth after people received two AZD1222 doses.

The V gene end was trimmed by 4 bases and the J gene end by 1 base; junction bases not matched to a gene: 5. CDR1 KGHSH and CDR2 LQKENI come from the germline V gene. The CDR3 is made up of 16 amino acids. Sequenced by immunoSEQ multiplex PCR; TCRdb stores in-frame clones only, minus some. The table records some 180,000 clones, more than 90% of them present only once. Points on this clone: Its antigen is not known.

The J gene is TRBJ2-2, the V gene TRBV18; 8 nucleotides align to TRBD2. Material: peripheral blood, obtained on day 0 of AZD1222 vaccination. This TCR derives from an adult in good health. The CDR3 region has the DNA TGTGCCAGCTCACGTACCGGGACTAGGAACACCGGGGAGCTGTTTTTT. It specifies CASSRTGTRNTGELFF.